This T cell receptor beta chain was found in a study of T cell responses to AZD1222 COVID-19 vaccine. Profiling relied on immunoSEQ multiplex PCR, and the TCRdb table lists in-frame clones only, not all of them. The sample has approximately 110,000 clones, around 85% seen once; the top ten hold around 6.2%. Overall study findings and caveats: There were repertoire samples only from the period after the peak T cell response. Recipients of two AZD1222 doses showed rising Spike-specific TCR breadth and depth.

About this clone: What it binds is unknown.

CDR1 is SNHLY and CDR2 is FYNNEI in the germline V gene. The CDR3 loop spans 17 amino acids. V lost 7 bases, J lost 2 bases, and 12 bases stayed unmatched. Sequenced material: peripheral blood, taken on day 0 of AZD1222 vaccination. This sequence joins TRBV2 and TRBJ2-7; 12 bases fit TRBD2. This clonotype was sampled from an adult in good health. CDR3 sequence reads: CASNPRGLAGKTYEQYF. CDR3 DNA: TGTGCCAGCAACCCGCGAGGACTAGCGGGGAAGACCTACGAGCAGTACTTC.